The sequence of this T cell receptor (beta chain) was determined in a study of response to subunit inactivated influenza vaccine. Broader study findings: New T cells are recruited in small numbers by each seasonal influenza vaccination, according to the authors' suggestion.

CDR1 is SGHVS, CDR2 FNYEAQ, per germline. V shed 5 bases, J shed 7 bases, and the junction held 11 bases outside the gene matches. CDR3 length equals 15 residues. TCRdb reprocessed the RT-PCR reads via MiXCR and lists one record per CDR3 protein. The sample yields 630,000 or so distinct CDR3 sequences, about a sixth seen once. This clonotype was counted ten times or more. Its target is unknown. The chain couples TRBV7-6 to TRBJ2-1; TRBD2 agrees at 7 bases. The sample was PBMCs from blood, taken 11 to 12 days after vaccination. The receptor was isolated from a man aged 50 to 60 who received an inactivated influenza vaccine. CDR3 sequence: CASSQSRGGGNEQFF. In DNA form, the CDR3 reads TGTGCCAGCAGCCAGTCCCGGGGCGGGGGTAATGAGCAGTTCTTC. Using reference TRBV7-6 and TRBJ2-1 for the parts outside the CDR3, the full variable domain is GAGVSQSPRYKVTKRGQDVALRCDPISGHVSLYWYRQALGQGPEFLTYFNYEAQQDKSGLPNDRFSAERPEGSISTLTIQRTEQRDSAMYRCASSQSRGGGNEQFFGPGTRLTVL.